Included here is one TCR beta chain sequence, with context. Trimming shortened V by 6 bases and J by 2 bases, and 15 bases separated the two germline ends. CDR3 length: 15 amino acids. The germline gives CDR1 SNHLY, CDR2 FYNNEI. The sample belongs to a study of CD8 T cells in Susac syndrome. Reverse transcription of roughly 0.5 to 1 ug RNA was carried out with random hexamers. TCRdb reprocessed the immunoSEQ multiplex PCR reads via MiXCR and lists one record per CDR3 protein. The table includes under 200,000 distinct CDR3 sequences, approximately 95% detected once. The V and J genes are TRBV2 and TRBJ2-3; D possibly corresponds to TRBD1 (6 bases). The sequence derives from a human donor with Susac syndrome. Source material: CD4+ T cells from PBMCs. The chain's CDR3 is CASRETGFSTDTQYF. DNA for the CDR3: TGTGCCAGCAGGGAGACAGGTTTTTCCACAGATACGCAGTATTTT.